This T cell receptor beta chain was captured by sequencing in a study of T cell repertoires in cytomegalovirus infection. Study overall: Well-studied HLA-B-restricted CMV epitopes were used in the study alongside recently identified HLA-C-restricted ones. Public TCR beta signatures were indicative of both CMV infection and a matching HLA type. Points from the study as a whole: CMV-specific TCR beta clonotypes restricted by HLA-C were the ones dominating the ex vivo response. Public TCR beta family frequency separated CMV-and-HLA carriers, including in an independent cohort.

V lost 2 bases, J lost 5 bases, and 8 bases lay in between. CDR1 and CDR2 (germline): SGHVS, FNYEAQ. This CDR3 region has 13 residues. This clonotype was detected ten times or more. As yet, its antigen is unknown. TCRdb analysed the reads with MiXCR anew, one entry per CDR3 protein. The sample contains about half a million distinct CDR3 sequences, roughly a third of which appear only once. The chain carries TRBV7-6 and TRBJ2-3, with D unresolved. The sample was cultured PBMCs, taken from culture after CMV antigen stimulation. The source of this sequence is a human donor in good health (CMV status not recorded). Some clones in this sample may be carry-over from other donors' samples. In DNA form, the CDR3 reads TGTGCCAGCAGCTTAAATGGAAAAGATACGCAGTATTTT. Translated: CASSLNGKDTQYF.